This T cell receptor (beta chain) was found in a study of blood T cell repertoires in COVID-19. About the study: Sites in the United States, Italy and Spain provided acute and convalescent COVID-19 samples. T cells, B-cell-depleted T cells, or PBMCs supplied cDNA or gDNA.

This CDR3 region has 14 residues. Original handling: Estimation of nucleated cell counts relied on the amplification of reference gene primers. Method: immunoSEQ multiplex PCR; TCRdb's copy keeps in-frame clones and lacks some. V and J calls and clone size follow that table, whereas D and trimming were derived from the DNA. The repertoire consists of 95,000 to 110,000 clones, with approximately 89% occurring once and the leading ten covering roughly a sixth. This clonotype was obtained from a woman aged 80 or over in a cohort sampled during active COVID-19. Sequenced: peripheral blood. The chain is built from TRBV21-1 and TRBJ1-2. TRBV21-1 is given as a pseudogene. CDR3 amino acids: CASRKKAVAYGYTF. In DNA form, the CDR3 reads TGTGCCAGCAGAAAAAAGGCGGTAGCCTATGGCTACACCTTC.